The 7 T cell receptor beta chains below come from one sample, sequenced in a study of tumor-infiltrating lymphocytes in oesophageal squamous cell carcinoma. One entry per CDR3 protein, called by TCRdb with MiXCR from the PCR reads. The sample lists about 22,000 distinct CDR3 sequences, approximately 34% seen once, with 15% to 20% in the top ten. The sequencing sample was made of esophageal tumor tissue. The receptors derive from a female donor with esophageal squamous cell carcinoma.

This clonotype was seen repeatedly, ten times or more. CDR3 region: CASSWRTIANYGYTF. The CDR3 bases are TGTGCCAGCAGTTGGAGGACAATCGCTAACTATGGCTACACCTTC. V gene TRBV28 combines with J gene TRBJ1-2; TRBD1 is a possible D gene (5 bases). CDR1 and CDR2 (germline): MDHEN, SYDVKM. The CDR3 is made up of 15 amino acids. Trimming left V 4 bases short and J 0 bases short, with 12 bases between.

V is TRBV7-3 and J is TRBJ2-7; 7 nucleotides match TRBD2. The J call is in doubt because the DNA end fits TRBJ2-1 better. Per the germline V gene, CDR1 is SGHTA and CDR2 is FQGTGA. CDR3 length: 17 residues. CDR3 sequence: CASSLTASGLSYNEQFF. CDR3 nucleotides: TGTGCCAGCAGCTTAACGGCTAGCGGCCTCTCCTACAATGAGCAGTTCTTC.

This clonotype has a count of ten or more. The V and J genes are TRBV6-1 and TRBJ2-3, with 9 bases aligning to TRBD1. Per the germline V gene, CDR1 is MNHNS and CDR2 is SASEGT. CDR3 length: 16 amino acids. With V trimmed by 6 bases and J by 0 bases, 7 bases remained unmatched. The CDR3, as DNA: TGTGCCAGCAGCCAAACCGGGACAGGGAGCACAGATACGCAGTATTTT. Encoded protein: CASSQTGTGSTDTQYF.

This clonotype was counted a few times. This chain links TRBV7-2 with TRBJ2-7; no firm D call. The better agreement between TRBJ2-5 and the DNA end casts doubt on the J call. CDR3 length: 15 amino acids. Germline V gene sequence: CDR1 SGHTA, CDR2 FQGNSA. The CDR3 bases are TGTGCCAGCAGCCCAGACGGGTACTTCCAAGAGACCCAGTACTTC. This encodes CASSPDGYFQETQYF.

This clonotype occurred many times. This chain links TRBV5-1 with TRBJ1-4; no reliable D call. This CDR3 has 16 residues. Between the trimmed V and J ends, which lost 1 base and 7 bases, there was a span of 17 bases. Germline assignment: CDR1 SGHRS and CDR2 YFSETQ. DNA of the CDR3: TGCGCCAGCAGCTTGAATCCGGGCGGGGAGGCTGAAAAACTGTTTTTT. Translated, it gives CASSLNPGGEAEKLFF.

Many counts were recorded for this clonotype. The V and J genes are TRBV6-1 and TRBJ1-1; possibly TRBD1 for D (6 bases). This CDR3 has 13 residues. Germline V lookup: CDR1 MNHNS, CDR2 SASEGT. Trimming stripped 7 bases from V and 4 bases from J, with 13 bases between. In DNA form, the CDR3 reads TGTGCCAGCAATCAAGGGGGGAGCACTGAAGCTTTCTTT. This gives the protein CASNQGGSTEAFF.

V usage is TRBV7-9 and J usage is TRBJ2-3; a weak D match, TRBD2 (5 bases). This CDR3 spans 13 amino acids. Trimming removed 0 bases from V and 14 bases from J, with 15 bases in between. Germline lookup yields CDR1 SEHNR and CDR2 FQNEAQ (reference sequence). DNA for the CDR3: TGTGCCAGCAGCTTAGCGATCGCCGGGGAGCTGTATTTT. It yields the protein CASSLAIAGELYF.